Following are 24 T cell receptor beta chains from one sample sequenced in a study of blood T cell repertoires in COVID-19. The assay was immunoSEQ multiplex PCR, and TCRdb's table has in-frame clones only and misses some. The sample carries roughly 360,000 clones, 70% to 90% recorded once. The specimen sequenced was PBMCs or T cells enriched from blood (not recorded which). The receptors originated from a woman aged 25 to 45 with acute COVID-19.

J is TRBJ1-1 and V is TRBV5-5, with D possibly TRBD1 on 6 matching bases. V lost 4 bases and J lost 1, with 11 bases in between. The CDR3 loop spans 14 amino acids. Germline CDR1 and CDR2: SGHKS and YYEKEE (reference sequence). The CDR3 DNA is TGTGCCAGCAGCCCTACAGGGAGGAACACTGAAGCTTTCTTT. The encoded protein is CASSPTGRNTEAFF.

This clone was detected only once. This sequence joins TRBV18 and TRBJ1-3; D remains ambiguous. CDR3 length equals 18 residues. From germline, CDR1 is KGHSH and CDR2 LQKENI. Trimming took 3 bases from V and 2 from J, leaving 20 bases between them. CDR3 nucleotides: TGTGCCAGCTCACCCCTATCGACGGGGAACCTCGCTGGAAACACCATATATTTT. Its protein is CASSPLSTGNLAGNTIYF.

This chain's CDR3 is CASSLNSVREQYF. DNA for the CDR3: TGTGCCAGCAGCTTGAATTCTGTGAGAGAGCAGTACTTC. The rearrangement uses TRBV5-6 and TRBJ2-7; D unresolved. Germline loops: CDR1 SGHDT, CDR2 YYEEEE. V was shortened by 1 base and J by 7 bases, with 12 bases between the two germline ends. The CDR3 spans 13 residues.

V is TRBV29-1 and J is TRBJ1-5; a weak D match, TRBD1 (6 bases). The CDR3 length is 14 residues. Trimming left V 6 bases short and J 4 bases short, with 16 bases between. Germline CDR1 SQVTM, CDR2 ANQGSEA. The chain's CDR3 is CSVSTGLANQPQHF. DNA for the CDR3: TGCAGCGTGTCAACAGGGTTGGCGAATCAGCCCCAGCATTTT.

The chain is built from TRBV11-2 and TRBJ1-1; 8 nucleotides line up with TRBD1. This CDR3 has 18 amino acids. Germline values: CDR1 SGHAT, CDR2 FQNNGV. V lost 1 base, J lost 0 bases, and 10 bases stayed unmatched. The CDR3 sequence is CASSLVAGGRTMNTEAFF. As DNA, the CDR3 is TGTGCCAGCAGCTTAGTTGCAGGGGGCCGGACTATGAACACTGAAGCTTTCTTT.

The genes are TRBV20-1 and TRBJ2-7; a weak D match, TRBD1 (6 bases). V was pared by 5 bases and J by 6 bases, with 11 bases between. This CDR3 comprises 11 residues. Germline CDR1 is DFQATT and CDR2 is SNEGSKA (reference sequence). CDR3 amino acids: CSALDSPEQYF. The CDR3 coding sequence is TGCAGTGCTTTGGACAGTCCCGAGCAGTACTTC.

This chain connects TRBV29-1 to TRBJ2-3; D possibly corresponds to TRBD2 (6 bases). The CDR3 contains 14 residues. Trimming removed 4 bases from V and 7 bases from J, with 18 bases in between. Per germline, CDR1 SQVTM and CDR2 ANQGSEA. CDR3 DNA: TGCAGCGTTGTATATGAGACTAGTATGAATACGCAGTATTTT. Translating it yields CSVVYETSMNTQYF.

The chain recombines TRBV2 with TRBJ2-1; 10 bases are a match to TRBD2. V was clipped by 8 bases and J by 9 bases; unmatched bases: 13. The CDR3 covers 15 residues. Germline V lookup: CDR1 SNHLY, CDR2 FYNNEI. The CDR3 region is CASDRSGGASAEQFF. Here the CDR3 DNA reads TGTGCCAGCGACCGCAGCGGGGGGGCCAGTGCTGAGCAGTTCTTC.

V usage is TRBV5-1 and J usage is TRBJ2-7, with 9 bases matching TRBD1. Germline V gene sequence: CDR1 SGHRS, CDR2 YFSETQ. The CDR3 contains 13 residues. V trimming: 3 bases; J trimming: 3 bases; junction bases outside the gene matches: 1. DNA for the CDR3: TGCGCCAGCAGCTCGACAGGGGGCTACGAGCAGTACTTC. This codes for CASSSTGGYEQYF.

The rearrangement uses TRBV30 and TRBJ2-7; D might be TRBD2 (6 bases). V lost 6 bases, J lost 0 bases, and 9 bases lay in between. Germline V gives CDR1 GTSNPN, CDR2 SVGIG (reference sequence). CDR3 length: 12 residues. The CDR3 nucleotides read TGTGCCTGTAGCGGAAACTCCTACGAGCAGTACTTC. Encoded protein: CACSGNSYEQYF.

The chain combines TRBV7-3 with TRBJ1-6; D ambiguous. The germline V and J ends were trimmed by 5 bases and 0 bases, with 5 bases remaining between them. Germline V gene sequence: CDR1 SGHTA, CDR2 FQGTGA. CDR3 length: 14 residues. For the CDR3, the DNA is TGTGCCAGCAGCCGTAGCTCCTATAATTCACCCCTCCACTTT. Protein sequence: CASSRSSYNSPLHF. Combining the CDR3 with reference TRBV7-3 and TRBJ1-6 gives the whole variable domain GAGVSQTPSNKVTEKGKYVELRCDPISGHTALYWYRQSLGQGPEFLIYFQGTGAADDSGLPNDRFFAVRPEGSVSTLKIQRTERGDSAVYLCASSRSSYNSPLHFGNGTRLTVT.

The chain combines TRBV6-5 with TRBJ1-4; D gene ambiguous. V was cut by 2 bases and J by 7 bases, with 11 bases left in between. The CDR3 has 14 residues. Germline V lookup: CDR1 MNHEY, CDR2 SVGAGI. The CDR3 is CASSYRVSGEKLFF. In DNA form, the CDR3 reads TGTGCCAGCAGTTACCGGGTCTCCGGTGAAAAACTGTTTTTT.

This clone showed up just once. The rearrangement links TRBV15 to TRBJ1-2, with a weak D call TRBD1 (6 bases). Trimming shortened V by 1 base and J by 4 bases, and 16 bases separated the two germline ends. The CDR3 is 16 amino acids. The germline V gene encodes CDR1 LNHNV and CDR2 YYDKDF (reference sequence). The CDR3 DNA is TGTGCCACCAGCAGAGGGGGATTGACAGGAACCTATGGCTACACCTTC. It codes for CATSRGGLTGTYGYTF.

This clone has a single count. CDR3 region: CASSGERGGYTF. The CDR3 nucleotides read TGTGCCAGCAGTGGGGAACGGGGAGGCTACACCTTC. The rearrangement links TRBV25-1 to TRBJ1-2; D not resolved. V shed 4 bases and J shed 8 bases, with 11 bases lying between them. The germline V gene has CDR1 MGHDK and CDR2 SYGVNS. The CDR3 is 12 amino acids.

The chain recombines TRBV18 with TRBJ1-2, with D unclear. CDR3 size: 14 residues. Between the trimmed V and J ends, which lost 3 bases and 0 bases, there was a span of 8 bases. The V gene's germline CDR1 is KGHSH and CDR2 LQKENI. CDR3 bases: TGTGCCAGCTCACCCGCGAGTACTAACTATGGCTACACCTTC. Protein: CASSPASTNYGYTF.

The chain recombines TRBV18 with TRBJ1-2; 9 bases map to TRBD1. V was clipped by 3 bases and J by 6 bases; unmatched bases: 8. This CDR3 comprises 15 residues. CDR1 is KGHSH and CDR2 is LQKENI in the germline V gene. CDR3 sequence: CASSPLTTGGNGYTF. CDR3 sequence (DNA): TGTGCCAGCTCACCTCTGACGACAGGGGGTAATGGCTACACCTTC.

The chain joins TRBV6-5 to TRBJ1-6; 7 nucleotides align to TRBD1. J was trimmed by 6 bases and V by 2 bases; bases with no gene match: 4. The CDR3 sequence is 15 residues long. Germline V lookup: CDR1 MNHEY, CDR2 SVGAGI. CDR3 residues: CASSYAGGRNSPLHF. The CDR3 region has the DNA TGTGCCAGCAGTTACGCAGGGGGTCGTAATTCACCCCTCCACTTT.

The chain employs TRBV10-2 and TRBJ1-5; D remains unclear. Trimming took off 6 bases at V and 6 bases at J, with 9 bases between the two ends. The CDR3 has 12 residues. The germline V gene encodes CDR1 WSHSY and CDR2 SAAADI. CDR3 DNA: TGCGCCAGCAGATCAGGTATTCAGCCCCAGCATTTT. It codes for CASRSGIQPQHF.

The genes are TRBV9 and TRBJ2-3; maybe TRBD1 (5 bases). Deletions cut 0 bases from V and 1 base from J, with 6 bases between. CDR1 and CDR2 (germline): SGDLS, YYNGEE. CDR3 length: 14 residues. CDR3 sequence: CASSVEGGTDTQYF. The DNA for the CDR3 is TGTGCCAGCAGCGTAGAAGGGGGCACAGATACGCAGTATTTT.

This clone appeared a single time. This chain joins TRBV4-1 and TRBJ1-3; D is unresolved. Germline V gives CDR1 MGHRA, CDR2 YSYEKL. The CDR3 is 14 amino acids. Trimming stripped 7 bases from V and 0 bases from J, with 10 bases between. CDR3 sequence: CASTAGNSGNTIYF. The CDR3 DNA reads TGCGCCAGCACCGCGGGAAACTCTGGAAACACCATATATTTT.

The chain links TRBV7-3 to TRBJ1-1, with a possible D match to TRBD1 (6 bases). The CDR3 is made up of 15 amino acids. CDR1 and CDR2 from the germline V gene are SGHTA and FQGTGA. Trimming stripped 5 bases from V and 3 bases from J, with 16 bases between. The CDR3 coding sequence is TGTGCCAGCAGCATCAGGGGCGGGTTGGACACTGAAGCTTTCTTT. Its translation: CASSIRGGLDTEAFF.

The chain joins TRBV5-5 to TRBJ1-4; D is unresolved. Deletions cut 0 bases from V and 0 bases from J, with 6 bases between. Germline assignment: CDR1 SGHKS and CDR2 YYEKEE (reference sequence). This CDR3 region has 15 residues. CDR3 residues: CASSLGSTTNEKLFF. CDR3 in DNA: TGTGCCAGCAGCTTGGGCAGTACAACTAATGAAAAACTGTTTTTT.

The V gene is TRBV5-1, the J gene TRBJ1-6; D gene unclear. V lost 2 bases, J lost 10 bases, and 13 bases lay in between. Germline loops: CDR1 SGHRS, CDR2 YFSETQ. The CDR3 is 14 amino acids. As DNA, the CDR3 is TGCGCCAGCAGCTTCGTATCGGGTGGCTCACCCCTCCACTTT. Residues: CASSFVSGGSPLHF.

The V and J genes are TRBV6-5 and TRBJ1-2; no clear D gene. Trimming took 7 bases from V and 0 from J, leaving 15 bases between them. The CDR3 runs to 15 residues. CDR1 is MNHEY and CDR2 is SVGAGI in the germline V gene. The CDR3 protein is CASKLTAFTNYGYTF. The DNA of the CDR3 is TGTGCCAGCAAGTTAACAGCATTTACTAACTATGGCTACACCTTC.